Shown below are 29 T cell receptor beta chains from a single sample sequenced in a study of identical twins. MiXCR was run by TCRdb on the 5' RACE reads, yielding one entry per CDR3 protein. The table includes 400,000 to 550,000 distinct CDR3 sequences, roughly a fifth detected once. These data are also associated with another study on T cells expressing NK-cell markers.

Sequencing used CD4+ T cells sorted from blood. The origin of the receptors is a young woman in good health.

The CDR3 bases are TGCAGTGCAGGGACCCGGGCGCGCGAGCAGTACTTC. This gives the protein CSAGTRAREQYF. The chain has TRBV20-1 and TRBJ2-7; D possibly uses TRBD1 or TRBD2 (5 bases each). Germline-derived CDR1 and CDR2 are DFQATT and SNEGSKA (reference sequence). CDR3 length: 12 residues. Trimming took off 6 bases at V and 6 bases at J, with 15 bases between the two ends.

This clonotype was counted many times. This chain connects TRBV12-3 or TRBV12-4 to TRBJ1-5; tentatively, D is TRBD1 (6 bases). The CDR3 length is 15 residues. Trimming removed 3 bases at V and 6 bases at J, with 15 bases between. The CDR3 nucleotides read TGTGCCAGCAGTTTTTTAGCAGGGGCCCGTCAGCCCCAGCATTTT. Protein: CASSFLAGARQPQHF.

This clonotype was recorded at least ten times. The genes are TRBV27 and TRBJ1-1, with D possibly matching TRBD1 (5 bases). Trimming pared 5 bases from V and 5 bases from J, leaving 18 bases between. Per germline, CDR1 MNHEY and CDR2 SMNVEV (reference sequence). The CDR3 has 15 amino acids. CDR3 region: CASSPLGKRGTEAFF. CDR3 DNA: TGTGCCAGCAGTCCCCTCGGGAAACGGGGGACTGAAGCTTTCTTT.

Ten or more counts support this clonotype. An end of the junction does not agree with germline; a read error may underlie this. The V gene is TRBV5-1, the J gene TRBJ2-1; 11 bases line up with TRBD2. The CDR3 consists of 15 residues. Per the germline V gene, CDR1 is SGHRS and CDR2 is YFSETQ. CDR3 residues: CASSWGLADYNEQFF. As DNA, the CDR3 is TGTGCCAGCAGTTGGGGACTAGCGGATTACAATGAGCAGTTCTTC.

This chain uses TRBV7-8 with TRBJ2-1; weak D call: TRBD1 (6 bases). This CDR3 is built from 15 residues. Germline V gene sequence: CDR1 SGHVS, CDR2 FQNEAQ. The germline V and J ends were trimmed by 2 bases and 0 bases, with 8 bases remaining between them. This CDR3 is CASSLYRVSYNEQFF. CDR3 bases: TGTGCCAGCAGCTTATACAGGGTCTCCTACAATGAGCAGTTCTTC. Together with reference TRBV7-8 and TRBJ2-1, the CDR3 gives the full variable domain: GAGVSQSPRYKVAKRGQDVALRCDPISGHVSLFWYQQALGQGPEFLTYFQNEAQLDKSGLPSDRFFAERPEGSVSTLKIQRTQQEDSAVYLCASSLYRVSYNEQFFGPGTRLTVL.

This clonotype was recorded a few times. The chain combines TRBV4-2 with TRBJ2-1; D tentatively reads TRBD1 or TRBD2 (6 bases each). CDR3 length: 17 amino acids. Germline V CDR1 and CDR2: LGHNA, YNFKEQ. Between the trimmed V and J ends, which lost 2 bases and 0 bases, there was a span of 14 bases. The CDR3 bases are TGTGCCAGCAGCCAAAGAGAGGGGGGCAGCTCCTACAATGAGCAGTTCTTC. This codes for CASSQREGGSSYNEQFF.

This clonotype turned up a few times. The chain is built from TRBV10-3 and TRBJ1-1, with D unresolved. Germline V gene lookup returns CDR1 ENHRY and CDR2 SYGVKD. V dropped 0 bases and J dropped 6 bases, with 14 bases sitting between them. This CDR3 is built from 15 residues. As DNA, the CDR3 is TGTGCCATCAGTGAGTCGAAGGACCTTCCCCCTGAAGCTTTCTTT. Residues: CAISESKDLPPEAFF.

J is TRBJ2-7 and V is TRBV27; D possibly corresponds to TRBD2 (6 bases). V was shortened by 8 bases and J by 4 bases, with 24 bases between the two germline ends. Germline V gene data show CDR1 as MNHEY and CDR2 as SMNVEV (reference sequence). This CDR3 has 16 residues. The DNA of the CDR3 is TGTGCCAGCCCCTTTTCCCTAGGGAGGTCCCCGTACGAGCAGTACTTC. Amino acid sequence: CASPFSLGRSPYEQYF.

This clonotype was seen more than once but under ten times. V usage is TRBV2 and J usage is TRBJ2-7, with a possible D match to TRBD1 (6 bases). The V gene lost 7 bases and the J gene lost 2 bases, with 18 bases spanning the gap. Per germline, CDR1 SNHLY and CDR2 FYNNEI. This CDR3 is built from 15 residues. For the CDR3, the DNA is TGTGCCAGCATACGCCGGGACAACAAGCCCTACGAGCAGTACTTC. Translated, it gives CASIRRDNKPYEQYF.

The gene calls are TRBV21-1 and TRBJ2-7. TRBV21-1 is a recognized pseudogene. This CDR3 region has 12 residues. DNA for the CDR3: TGTGCCAGCAGCAACGGTCGCTACGAGCAGTACTTC. This sequence encodes CASSNGRYEQYF.

The CDR3 sequence: CSARGTSYTDTQYF. Here the CDR3 DNA reads TGCAGTGCGAGGGGGACTAGCTACACAGATACGCAGTATTTT. The chain has TRBV20-1 and TRBJ2-3; TRBD2 aligns across 9 bases. V shed 6 bases, J shed 2 bases, and the junction held 6 bases outside the gene matches. The length of the CDR3 is 14 residues. Germline CDR1 is DFQATT and CDR2 is SNEGSKA (reference sequence).

This clonotype was picked up a small number of times. V gene TRBV5-1 combines with J gene TRBJ2-3; 15 bases fit TRBD2. Germline CDR1 and CDR2: SGHRS and YFSETQ. With V trimmed by 4 bases and J by 4 bases, 7 bases remained unmatched. This CDR3 spans 17 amino acids. CDR3 nucleotides: TGCGCCAGCAGCACCGGGACTAGCGGGAGGTATTCAGATACGCAGTATTTT. Translation gives CASSTGTSGRYSDTQYF.

CDR3 region: CASSLMWVGAEAFF. The CDR3 DNA sequence: TGTGCCAGCAGCTTAATGTGGGTGGGCGCTGAAGCTTTCTTT. This chain joins TRBV7-2 and TRBJ1-1; D not resolved. CDR1 and CDR2 (germline): SGHTA, FQGNSA. The CDR3 runs to 14 residues. Trimming removed 2 bases from V and 6 bases from J, with 13 bases in between.

The chain carries TRBV18 and TRBJ2-3; 11 bases are shared with TRBD2. With 3 bases clipped from V and 4 bases from J, the junction kept 3 bases outside the gene matches. Germline V gives CDR1 KGHSH, CDR2 LQKENI. CDR3 length: 15 amino acids. CDR3 protein: CASSPLAGGPDTQYF. The CDR3 DNA follows: TGTGCCAGCTCACCCTTAGCGGGAGGGCCAGATACGCAGTATTTT.

This clonotype was counted many times. The chain is built from TRBV7-9 and TRBJ1-6; D gene uncertain. V lost 6 bases to trimming and J lost 7 bases, with 7 bases between them. The germline V gene encodes CDR1 SEHNR and CDR2 FQNEAQ (reference sequence). This CDR3 has 12 amino acids. The CDR3 sequence is CASSFVNSPLHF. CDR3 DNA: TGTGCCAGCAGTTTCGTGAATTCACCCCTCCACTTT.

This clonotype was seen a handful of times. The J gene is TRBJ2-7, the V gene TRBV20-1; 7 nucleotides line up with TRBD1. Germline CDR1 and CDR2: DFQATT and SNEGSKA (reference sequence). The CDR3 sequence is 15 residues long. The J segment lost 0 bases and the V segment lost 6 bases, leaving 11 bases of the junction unmatched. The CDR3 DNA reads as TGCAGTGCCCAGGGACAGTTTCTCAGCTCCTACGAGCAGTACTTC. Its translation is CSAQGQFLSSYEQYF.

This clonotype occurred a few times. This rearrangement joins TRBV5-6 to TRBJ2-3, with 7 bases fitting TRBD2. The ends lost 5 bases at V and 4 bases at J; junction bases unmatched: 4. Germline V gene sequence: CDR1 SGHDT, CDR2 YYEEEE. The CDR3 has 13 residues. The CDR3 reads CASRAGGADTQYF. The DNA of the CDR3 is TGTGCCAGCAGAGCTGGGGGGGCAGATACGCAGTATTTT.

This chain joins TRBV9 and TRBJ1-4, with 8 bases identical to TRBD1. CDR3 length: 15 residues. Germline lookup yields CDR1 SGDLS and CDR2 YYNGEE. V lost 4 bases to trimming and J lost 8 bases; unmatched junction nucleotides: 10. In DNA form, the CDR3 reads TGTGCCAGCAGCACCCCAGGGGGCCAGGGAGAAAAACTGTTTTTT. This encodes CASSTPGGQGEKLFF.

This rearrangement joins TRBV6-1 to TRBJ2-3; perhaps TRBD2 as D (7 bases). The CDR3 is made up of 14 amino acids. V gave up 11 bases and J gave up 0 bases, with 15 bases separating them. Germline CDR1 MNHNS, CDR2 SASEGT. CDR3 in amino acids: CAVGGGTSTDTQYF. CDR3 DNA sequence: TGTGCCGTGGGGGGGGGCACTAGCACAGATACGCAGTATTTT.

This clonotype was seen only a few times. The gene calls are TRBV20-1 and TRBJ1-1; D gene uncertain. Germline values: CDR1 DFQATT, CDR2 SNEGSKA (reference sequence). The CDR3 is 11 residues long. Trimming left V 4 bases short and J 3 bases short, with 6 bases between. The CDR3: CSAKQYTEAFF. The CDR3 DNA is TGCAGTGCTAAGCAGTACACTGAAGCTTTCTTT.

This clonotype was seen a few times. The chain is built from TRBV20-1 and TRBJ1-3; a possible D gene is TRBD1 (6 bases). Trimming cost V 5 bases and J 3 bases, with 14 bases left between them. CDR3 length equals 14 residues. The V gene's germline CDR1 is DFQATT and CDR2 SNEGSKA (reference sequence). CDR3 nucleotides: TGCAGTGCTCCGTGGACAGTGGGTGGAAACACCATATATTTT. This codes for CSAPWTVGGNTIYF.

This rearrangement joins TRBV5-6 to TRBJ2-3, with D hard to call. The CDR3 spans 13 residues. Germline values: CDR1 SGHDT, CDR2 YYEEEE. V was trimmed by 1 base and J by 3 bases, leaving 6 bases between them. CDR3 loop: CASSLRLTDTQYF. DNA for the CDR3: TGTGCCAGCAGCTTGCGACTGACAGATACGCAGTATTTT. Based on the CDR3 plus reference TRBV5-6 and TRBJ2-3, the full variable domain is DAGVTQSPTHLIKTRGQQVTLRCSPKSGHDTVSWYQQALGQGPQFIFQYYEEEERQRGNFPDRFSGHQFPNYSSELNVNALLLGDSALYLCASSLRLTDTQYFGPGTRLTVL.

The rearrangement links TRBV18 to TRBJ2-5; 10 bases are a match to TRBD2. Germline V gene lookup returns CDR1 KGHSH and CDR2 LQKENI. There are 15 residues in the CDR3. V trimming: 3 bases; J trimming: 5 bases; junction bases outside the gene matches: 6. The CDR3 bases are TGTGCCAGCTCACCCCTACTAGCGGGGTATGAGACCCAGTACTTC. Translating it yields CASSPLLAGYETQYF.

The chain carries TRBV25-1 and TRBJ2-7; possibly TRBD1 or TRBD2 for D (7 bases each). The CDR3 is 16 residues long. Trimming removed 4 bases from V and 1 base from J, with 17 bases in between. The germline V gene encodes CDR1 MGHDK and CDR2 SYGVNS. In DNA, the CDR3 is TGTGCCAGCAGTGCGAGTGGGGGGGGACAGTCCTACGAGCAGTACTTC. Translated: CASSASGGGQSYEQYF.

The V gene is TRBV12-3 or TRBV12-4, the J gene TRBJ2-1, with TRBD2 as a possible D gene (5 bases). Trimming cost V 6 bases and J 4 bases, with 16 bases left between them. This CDR3 is built from 15 residues. In nucleotides, the CDR3 is TGTGCCAGCAGCTTACTTTCGACTATTTACAATGAGCAGTTCTTC. Translation: CASSLLSTIYNEQFF.

The rearrangement links TRBV29-1 to TRBJ2-1; 10 bases align to TRBD2. CDR1 is SQVTM, CDR2 ANQGSEA, per germline. The V segment lost 5 bases and the J segment 9 bases; nucleotides outside the gene matches: 10. The CDR3 covers 14 residues. In DNA, the CDR3 is TGCAGCGTTTCTCGTAGCGGGGGGCTGGGTGAGCAGTTCTTC. Residues: CSVSRSGGLGEQFF.

The CDR3 reads CATSRDPRDQQYF. The CDR3 region has the DNA TGTGCCACCAGCAGAGATCCCCGGGACCAGCAGTACTTC. J is TRBJ2-7 and V is TRBV15; D possibly matches TRBD1 or TRBD2 (5 bases each). CDR1 is LNHNV, CDR2 YYDKDF, per germline (reference sequence). Trimming stripped 0 bases from V and 8 bases from J, with 11 bases between. The CDR3 runs 13 residues. The full variable domain, its missing parts supplied by reference TRBV15 and TRBJ2-7, is DAMVIQNPRYQVTQFGKPVTLSCSQTLNHNVMYWYQQKSSQAPKLLFHYYDKDFNNEADTPDNFQSRRPNTSFCFLDIRSPGLGDTAMYLCATSRDPRDQQYFGPGTRLTVT.

The V call is TRBV11-2, the J call TRBJ2-7; 10 bases line up with TRBD2. CDR3 size: 18 residues. The V segment lost 2 bases and the J segment 2 bases; nucleotides outside the gene matches: 12. Germline assignment: CDR1 SGHAT and CDR2 FQNNGV. DNA of the CDR3: TGTGCCAGCAGCTTATCTCCGTCGACTAGCGGGTCCACCTACGAGCAGTACTTC. This sequence encodes CASSLSPSTSGSTYEQYF.

The V gene is TRBV7-2, the J gene TRBJ2-5; possibly TRBD2 for D (5 bases). V shed 0 bases and J shed 5 bases, with 13 bases lying between them. This CDR3 has 15 residues. Germline loops: CDR1 SGHTA, CDR2 FQGNSA. The CDR3 spells CASSLAPSTRETQYF. In DNA form, the CDR3 reads TGTGCCAGCAGCTTAGCTCCTAGCACAAGGGAGACCCAGTACTTC.